This entry lists 15 T cell receptor beta chains sequenced from one sample in a study of shared clonotypes between healthy human individuals. Repertoires were generated with immunoSEQ multiplex PCR, while TCRdb's copy carries only in-frame clones and drops some. Of more than 2 million clones in the sample, about 95% were seen once. Terminally differentiated effector memory CD45RA+ cells were left out of the naive CD8 fraction, which was CD45RO-negative and positively selected for CCR7. The sample comprised naive CD8+ T cells sorted from blood. All receptors derive from a man in his late teens or twenties in good health.

The chain has TRBV18 and TRBJ2-7; a possible D gene is TRBD1 (6 bases). CDR1 KGHSH and CDR2 LQKENI come from the germline V gene. Trimming took 6 bases from V and 4 from J, leaving 19 bases between them. The CDR3 is 15 residues long. This CDR3 is CASSQTTTGEYEQYF. The CDR3 DNA reads as TGTGCCAGCTCCCAAACTACGACAGGAGAATACGAGCAGTACTTC.

This sequence joins TRBV28 and TRBJ2-7; 7 bases align to TRBD1. The CDR3 covers 13 residues. Trimming cost V 6 bases and J 5 bases; bases outside gene matches: 7. From germline, CDR1 is MDHEN and CDR2 SYDVKM. CDR3 in amino acids: CASSSRGFDEQYF. The CDR3 region has the DNA TGTGCCAGCAGCTCCAGGGGGTTCGACGAGCAGTACTTC.

Of note for this clone: A much larger clonotype is one base distant, so this may be a read error. This rearrangement joins TRBV6-5 to TRBJ2-2; the D gene is possibly TRBD2 (5 bases). V was pared by 2 bases and J by 3 bases, with 7 bases between. The CDR3 has 14 amino acids. The germline gives CDR1 MNHEY, CDR2 SVGAGI. The CDR3 protein is CASSYGEYTGELFF. The CDR3 DNA reads as TGTGCCAGCAGTTACGGGGAGTACACCGGGGAGCTGTTTTTT.

J is TRBJ2-2 and V is TRBV27; D call uncertain. CDR3 length: 13 residues. Germline CDR1 is MNHEY and CDR2 is SMNVEV (reference sequence). Trimming pared 5 bases from V and 5 bases from J, leaving 9 bases between. This chain's CDR3 is CASSPPGTGELFF. The CDR3 coding sequence is TGTGCCAGCAGTCCACCTGGAACCGGGGAGCTGTTTTTT.

The chain uses TRBV4-3 and TRBJ2-1; TRBD2 agrees at 8 bases. Germline lookup yields CDR1 LGHNA and CDR2 YSLEER. The CDR3 sequence is 16 residues long. After removal of 2 bases from V and 9 bases from J, the junction contained 12 bases not matched to a gene. This CDR3 is CASSQLSGLASSEQFF. The CDR3 DNA reads as TGCGCCAGCAGCCAACTATCCGGACTAGCAAGTAGTGAGCAGTTCTTC.

The gene calls are TRBV30 and TRBJ1-5, with a possible D match to TRBD1 (5 bases). The ends were cut back, 1 base at V and 7 bases at J, with 8 bases in the middle. Germline CDR1 reads GTSNPN; CDR2 reads SVGIG (reference sequence). The CDR3 spans 12 residues. The CDR3 region has the DNA TGTGCCTGGAGTGGCAGGGCCCAGCCCCAGCATTTT. This sequence encodes CAWSGRAQPQHF.

J is TRBJ1-5 and V is TRBV21-1; the table's TRBD1 call for D was not verified on the DNA. TRBV21-1 is a pseudogene locus. The CDR3 spans 15 residues. The CDR3 is CASSGNAGGYQPQHF. The CDR3 nucleotides read TGTGCCAGCAGCGGGAACGCAGGGGGATATCAGCCCCAGCATTTT.

The chain couples TRBV7-9 to TRBJ2-1, with D tentatively TRBD1 (6 bases). V was trimmed by 3 bases and J by 3 bases, leaving 12 bases between them. This CDR3 region has 15 residues. Germline V gene lookup returns CDR1 SEHNR and CDR2 FQNEAQ (reference sequence). As DNA, the CDR3 is TGTGCCAGCAGCTTTAGCCCACAGGGCTACAATGAGCAGTTCTTC. It codes for CASSFSPQGYNEQFF. Variable domain in full (rest from reference TRBV7-9 and TRBJ2-1): DTGVSQNPRHKITKRGQNVTFRCDPISEHNRLYWYRQTLGQGPEFLTYFQNEAQLEKSRLLSDRFSAERPKGSFSTLEIQRTEQGDSAMYLCASSFSPQGYNEQFFGPGTRLTVL.

A word on this clone: In the same sample, other DNA sequences code for this CDR3. The rearrangement joins TRBV5-5 to TRBJ2-7; 10 nucleotides match TRBD1. V lost 0 bases and J lost 3; bases outside the gene matches: 3. Looked up from germline, CDR1 is SGHKS and CDR2 is YYEKEE (reference sequence). CDR3 length: 15 residues. The CDR3 spells CASSLGQGASYEQYF. CDR3 DNA sequence: TGTGCCAGCAGCTTGGGACAGGGGGCTAGCTACGAGCAGTACTTC. The entire variable domain, with the rest obtained from reference TRBV5-5 and TRBJ2-7, is as follows: DAGVTQSPTHLIKTRGQQVTLRCSPISGHKSVSWYQQVLGQGPQFIFQYYEKEERGRGNFPDRFSARQFPNYSSELNVNALLLGDSALYLCASSLGQGASYEQYFGPGTRLTVT.

The V and J genes are TRBV5-4 and TRBJ1-4; no clear D. The CDR3 runs 14 residues. Germline loops: CDR1 SGHNT, CDR2 YYREEE (reference sequence). Trimming cost V 2 bases and J 0 bases, with 5 bases left between them. The CDR3, as DNA: TGTGCCAGCAGCTTCTCACCAACTAATGAAAAACTGTTTTTT. It codes for CASSFSPTNEKLFF.

The chain employs TRBV15 and TRBJ2-7; TRBD2 agrees at 7 bases. With V trimmed by 1 base and J by 0 bases, 3 bases remained unmatched. Germline V gives CDR1 LNHNV, CDR2 YYDKDF (reference sequence). The CDR3 loop spans 15 amino acids. The CDR3 here is CATSRVGGSSYEQYF. Here the CDR3 DNA reads TGTGCCACCAGCAGAGTCGGCGGGAGCTCCTACGAGCAGTACTTC.

The gene calls are TRBV28 and TRBJ1-3; TRBD1 might be the D (6 bases). V shed 2 bases and J shed 4 bases, with 15 bases lying between them. The CDR3 sequence is 16 residues long. Germline-derived CDR1 and CDR2 are MDHEN and SYDVKM. The CDR3 protein is CASSLEGGEFGNTIYF. CDR3 nucleotides: TGTGCCAGCAGTTTAGAGGGGGGGGAATTCGGAAACACCATATATTTT.

This clone was detected only a few times. The V gene is TRBV14, the J gene TRBJ1-6; no reliable D call. CDR3 length: 13 residues. V lost 0 bases and J 10 bases, leaving 7 bases between the germline ends. Germline values: CDR1 SGHDN, CDR2 FVKESK. CDR3 in amino acids: CASSQDLASPLHF. CDR3 nucleotides: TGTGCCAGCAGCCAAGATCTTGCCTCACCCCTCCACTTT.

The J gene is TRBJ2-1, the V gene TRBV7-9, with 12 bases fitting TRBD2. CDR1 is SEHNR and CDR2 is FQNEAQ in the germline V gene (reference sequence). The CDR3 is 15 residues long. The V and J ends lost 3 bases and 9 bases, in that order; junction bases with no gene match: 6. The CDR3 is CASSLTSGSRAEQFF. Written as DNA, the CDR3 is TGTGCCAGCAGCTTGACTAGCGGGAGTAGGGCTGAGCAGTTCTTC.

This chain links TRBV5-1 with TRBJ2-2, with 12 bases matching TRBD2. The CDR3 loop spans 17 amino acids. J gave up 7 bases and V 3 bases, and 10 bases lay outside the gene matches. Germline V lookup: CDR1 SGHRS, CDR2 YFSETQ. The CDR3 DNA is TGCGCCAGCAGCTCCCTAGCTAGCGGGAGGGTCGGCGGGGAGCTGTTTTTT. This encodes CASSSLASGRVGGELFF.